The rows below give T cell receptor beta chains drawn from one sample of a study of CD8 T cells in ankylosing spondylitis. TCRdb re-derived calls from the 5' RACE reads in MiXCR, one entry per CDR3 protein. The sample lists fewer than 550,000 distinct CDR3 sequences; 5.3% were seen once. The sequencing input was blood, either unsorted or a sorted T cell fraction (not recorded which). The receptors come from a male donor with ankylosing spondylitis. Each CDR3 is given with its conserved first and last residue. The D gene is left open where the match is weak. Expanded clones are given a class, and other clones once, few, many or no size at all.

D gene | J gene | clone size | V gene | CDR3 DNA | CDR3 protein
TRBD1 | TRBJ1-5 | few | TRBV20-1 | TGCAGTGCGCAACGGGGGCGAGGGGGCCAAGGTCAGCCCCAGCATTTT | CSAQRGRGGQGQPQHF
- | TRBJ2-3 | - | TRBV5-1 | TGCGCCAGCAGTTCCCTAGGCCCGGGGGCCGATACGCAGTATTTT | CASSSLGPGADTQYF
- | TRBJ1-1 | many | TRBV7-2 | TGTGCCAGCAGCCACAGGCGGTTGAACACTGAAGCTTTCTTT | CASSHRRLNTEAFF
TRBD1 | TRBJ2-7 | many | TRBV9 | TGTGCCAGCAGCGTAGAGGAGGGGACAGGGCGGATCGAGCAGTACTTC | CASSVEEGTGRIEQYF
- | TRBJ1-5 | - | TRBV7-2 | TGTGCCAGCAGCCCCCGGGTCGGTACTCAGCCCCAGCATTTT | CASSPRVGTQPQHF
- | TRBJ2-3 | many | TRBV11-2 | TGTGCCAGCCGGCTAGCTGCCACAGATACGCAGTATTTT | CASRLAATDTQYF
- | TRBJ1-1 | many | TRBV20-1 | TGCAGTGCCAAGCGCTTAGGGCTAACTGAAGCTTTCTTT | CSAKRLGLTEAFF
- | TRBJ1-5 | many | TRBV30 | TGTGCCTGGAGACTCAAGATCGGGGGGCACCAGCCCCAGCATTTT | CAWRLKIGGHQPQHF
- | TRBJ2-7 | many | TRBV20-1 | TGCAGTGCTAGAGTCCCCCGTGGGGGCGCCTACGAGCAGTACTTC | CSARVPRGGAYEQYF
- | TRBJ2-1 | many | TRBV5-6 | TGTGCCAGCAGCTTGATGCGGGACCTAACTTACTCCTACAATGAGCAGTTCTTC | CASSLMRDLTYSYNEQFF
- | TRBJ2-1 | many | TRBV29-1 | TGCAGCGTTGACTCTGATTCTAAGCAGTTCTTC | CSVDSDSKQFF
- | TRBJ1-3 | many | TRBV27 | TGTGCCAGTGGGAGGACTGGAAACACCATATATTTT | CASGRTGNTIYF
TRBD1 | TRBJ2-3 | many | TRBV29-1 | TGCAGCGCCAGGACAGGGTACAGCACAGATACGCAGTATTTT | CSARTGYSTDTQYF
- | TRBJ2-7 | many | TRBV5-6 | TGTGCCAGCACCATTGACAGGATCTCCTACGAGCAGTACTTC | CASTIDRISYEQYF
- | TRBJ2-1 | few | TRBV5-6 | TGTGCCAGCAGCTTGGTCCTAGGCTATGAGCAGTTCTTC | CASSLVLGYEQFF
TRBD1 | TRBJ1-5 | - | TRBV6-2/TRBV6-3 | TGTGCCAGCAGTTACTCCGAGGGACAGGGGAATCAGCCCCAGCATTTT | CASSYSEGQGNQPQHF
- | TRBJ2-3 | many | TRBV5-1 | TGCGCCAGCAGCTTGGAAGTGAGCGGGGATACGCAGTATTTT | CASSLEVSGDTQYF
TRBD1 | TRBJ1-2 | many | TRBV9 | TGTGCCAGCAGCTCGCAGGGGGCTGCTAACTATGGCTACACCTTC | CASSSQGAANYGYTF
- | TRBJ1-1 | many | TRBV12-3/TRBV12-4 | TGTGCCAGCAGTTTTGCAGCTGACACTGAAGCTTTCTTT | CASSFAADTEAFF
TRBD1 | TRBJ2-4 | many | TRBV20-1 | TGCAGTGCTAGCCGGGGACAGCTTGTTAAAAACATTCAGTACTTC | CSASRGQLVKNIQYF
TRBD2 | TRBJ2-7 | - | TRBV7-6 | TGTGCCAGCAGCTTAGGGGCGGGGGGGCTCTACGAGCAGTACTTC | CASSLGAGGLYEQYF
TRBD1 | TRBJ1-1 | many | TRBV6-5 | TGTGCCAGCAGTTTTCCGGGACAGGGGGGTCCTGAAGCTTTCTTT | CASSFPGQGGPEAFF
- | TRBJ1-2 | many | TRBV4-1 | TGCGCCAGCAGCCAAGATATTAGGGGTGGCTATGGCTACACCTTC | CASSQDIRGGYGYTF
- | TRBJ1-1 | many | TRBV4-3 | TGCGCCAGCAGCGCAGGGTCTCCAAATACTGAAGCTTTCTTT | CASSAGSPNTEAFF
TRBD1 | TRBJ2-7 | many | TRBV5-1 | TGCGCCAGCAGCCAGGGGGTAAGATCCTACGAGCAGTACTTC | CASSQGVRSYEQYF
- | TRBJ1-4 | many | TRBV4-3 | TGCGCCAGCAGCCAAGATGAGGGCAGAACTAGGACTGATGAAAAACTGTTTTTT | CASSQDEGRTRTDEKLFF
TRBD1 | TRBJ2-7 | many | TRBV29-1 | TGCAGCGTTGTCGGCGGGACAGGGTCCTACGAGCAGTACTTC | CSVVGGTGSYEQYF
- | TRBJ2-3 | few | TRBV10-3 | TGTGCCATCAGCCTCGGACGGAACACAGATACGCAGTATTTT | CAISLGRNTDTQYF
- | TRBJ2-3 | few | TRBV7-9 | TGTGCCAGCAGCTTAATCCCGGACAGATCCTTCACAGATACGCAGTATTTT | CASSLIPDRSFTDTQYF
- | TRBJ2-3 | many | TRBV28 | TGTGCCAGCAGTTTAATTACGTCAGATACGCAGTATTTT | CASSLITSDTQYF
- | TRBJ2-2 | many | TRBV10-3 | TGTGCCATCAGTGAGTCGAGGGACACCGGGGAGCTGTTTTTT | CAISESRDTGELFF
- | TRBJ2-2 | many | TRBV5-1 | TGCGCCAGCAGCCCGACTCGCGGGACCGGGGAGCTGTTTTTT | CASSPTRGTGELFF
- | TRBJ1-1 | many | TRBV29-1 | TGCAGCGTTGGGAGTCAGATTCACCCTGAAGCTTTCTTT | CSVGSQIHPEAFF
- | TRBJ1-3 | many | TRBV5-6 | TGTGCCAGCAGCTTGGCAGGCCGCTCTGGAAACACCATATATTTT | CASSLAGRSGNTIYF
TRBD2 | TRBJ2-7 | many | TRBV7-2 | TGTGCCAGCAGCTTATTTGGAAATGTCGCGGGAGACGAGCAGTACTTC | CASSLFGNVAGDEQYF
- | TRBJ1-1 | many | TRBV7-2 | TGTGCCAGCAGCTTGAGGTTACTGGCCACTGAAGCTTTCTTT | CASSLRLLATEAFF